These 21 T cell receptor beta chains came from one sample sequenced in a study of T cell responses to AZD1222 COVID-19 vaccine. Profiling relied on immunoSEQ multiplex PCR, and the TCRdb table lists in-frame clones only, not all of them. There are over 85,000 clones in the sample; 87% occur only once, and 3.2% lies in the top ten. The sample in question was peripheral blood, obtained on day 0 of AZD1222 vaccination. All receptors derive from an adult in good health.

The chain carries TRBV7-8 and TRBJ2-3, with 14 bases matching TRBD2. V lost 5 bases and J lost 5; bases outside the gene matches: 9. Germline CDR1 reads SGHVS; CDR2 reads FQNEAQ. CDR3 length equals 17 residues. CDR3: CASSMNGLAGGQDTQYF. The CDR3 DNA sequence: TGTGCCAGCAGCATGAACGGACTAGCGGGGGGCCAAGATACGCAGTATTTT.

The CDR3 here is CASSMTVNSYEQYF. The CDR3 DNA is TGTGCCAGTAGTATGACAGTAAACTCCTACGAGCAGTACTTC. This chain connects TRBV19 to TRBJ2-7; D may be TRBD1 (5 bases). In germline, CDR1 is LNHDA, CDR2 SQIVND (reference sequence). The CDR3 has 14 residues. Trimming left V 3 bases short and J 0 bases short, with 9 bases between.

The CDR3 is CATSRDNRGGQPQHF. In nucleotides, the CDR3 is TGTGCCACCAGCAGGGACAACCGAGGAGGTCAGCCCCAGCATTTT. The gene calls are TRBV28 and TRBJ1-5, with TRBD1 as a possible D gene (6 bases). Germline CDR1 MDHEN, CDR2 SYDVKM. This CDR3 region has 15 residues. V lost 10 bases to trimming and J lost 6 bases, with 22 bases between them.

The gene calls are TRBV4-3 and TRBJ1-3; 7 bases fit TRBD1. Germline V gives CDR1 LGHNA, CDR2 YSLEER. The CDR3 consists of 16 residues. J was trimmed by 3 bases and V by 3 bases; bases with no gene match: 8. CDR3 amino acids: CASSQHTQGFGNTIYF. Written as DNA, the CDR3 is TGCGCCAGCAGCCAGCACACACAGGGGTTTGGAAACACCATATATTTT.

This clone was recorded a few times. The chain carries TRBV15 and TRBJ2-2; D gene ambiguous. Germline CDR1 is LNHNV and CDR2 is YYDKDF (reference sequence). The CDR3 runs 13 residues. V lost 4 bases to trimming and J lost 1 base, with 4 bases between them. The CDR3 sequence: CATSKGNTGELFF. Here the CDR3 DNA reads TGTGCCACCAGCAAGGGGAACACCGGGGAGCTGTTTTTT.

The sample holds a few counts of this clone. The CDR3 bases are TGTGCCAGCAGACATGACAGGGCCTCCGGGGAGCTGTTTTTT. It is translated as CASRHDRASGELFF. V gene TRBV28 combines with J gene TRBJ2-2; 7 nucleotides agree with TRBD1. V lost 6 bases and J lost 6; bases outside the gene matches: 7. The CDR3 is 14 residues long. The germline CDR1 and CDR2 sequences are MDHEN and SYDVKM.

The chain combines TRBV6-5 with TRBJ2-5; 9 bases line up with TRBD1. Germline V CDR1 and CDR2: MNHEY, SVGAGI. The length of the CDR3 is 15 residues. Trimming took 6 bases from V and 6 from J; bases not matched to a gene: 11. The CDR3 DNA reads TGTGCCAGCAGCCCAGGGACAGGGAGTCTCAAGACCCAGTACTTC. It translates to CASSPGTGSLKTQYF.

This clone was picked up one time. The chain recombines TRBV7-9 with TRBJ2-1; D uncertain. With 4 bases removed from V and 7 bases from J, the gap between germline ends came to 8 bases. There are 12 residues in the CDR3. The germline V gene has CDR1 SEHNR and CDR2 FQNEAQ (reference sequence). Written as DNA, the CDR3 is TGTGCCAGCAGCTCCGAGATGAATGAGCAGTTCTTC. Amino acids: CASSSEMNEQFF.

CDR3: CASSLPGPYEQYF. CDR3 coding DNA: TGTGCCAGCAGTCTACCGGGCCCTTACGAGCAGTACTTC. J is TRBJ2-7 and V is TRBV28; no clear D. V was shortened by 5 bases and J by 4 bases, with 12 bases between the two germline ends. The CDR3 has 13 amino acids. Looked up from germline, CDR1 is MDHEN and CDR2 is SYDVKM.

The J gene is TRBJ2-3, the V gene TRBV11-2, with 8 bases fitting TRBD2. The germline V gene has CDR1 SGHAT and CDR2 FQNNGV. The CDR3 is made up of 15 amino acids. V dropped 2 bases and J dropped 0; count of bases not matched to a gene: 1. CDR3 in DNA: TGTGCCAGCAGCTTAACGGGAGGGAGCACAGATACGCAGTATTTT. It codes for CASSLTGGSTDTQYF.

This clone was picked up one time. The chain joins TRBV5-1 to TRBJ1-2; TRBD1 aligns across 8 bases. The CDR3 contains 14 residues. Germline V lookup: CDR1 SGHRS, CDR2 YFSETQ. V lost 0 bases and J lost 7; bases outside the gene matches: 5. CDR3 in DNA: TGCGCCAGCAGCTTGGTTGCAGGGGGCGGTGGCTACACCTTC. Protein: CASSLVAGGGGYTF.

The chain couples TRBV30 to TRBJ2-5; TRBD2 is a possible D gene (5 bases). This CDR3 is built from 12 residues. The ends were cut back, 1 base at V and 3 bases at J, with 6 bases in the middle. Per germline, CDR1 GTSNPN and CDR2 SVGIG (reference sequence). The CDR3 here is CAWSAREETQYF. In DNA form, the CDR3 reads TGTGCCTGGAGTGCGCGGGAAGAGACCCAGTACTTC.

The rearrangement joins TRBV12-2 to TRBJ2-1. TRBV12-2 is flagged as a pseudogene. This CDR3 is built from 14 residues. For the CDR3, the DNA is TGTGCAAGTCGCTTAGCGACGGGCAACCATGAGCAGTTCTTC. Translated: CASRLATGNHEQFF.

This clone was seen a single time. The chain is built from TRBV19 and TRBJ1-4; tentative D call: TRBD1 (6 bases). Deletions cut 5 bases from V and 0 bases from J, with 10 bases between. The CDR3 is made up of 15 amino acids. Germline assignment: CDR1 LNHDA and CDR2 SQIVND (reference sequence). The chain's CDR3 is CASSPRQATNEKLFF. In DNA, the CDR3 is TGTGCCAGTAGTCCCAGACAGGCAACTAATGAAAAACTGTTTTTT.

J is TRBJ2-5 and V is TRBV7-9; 13 bases map to TRBD2. The V gene end was trimmed by 4 bases and the J gene end by 5 bases; junction bases not matched to a gene: 10. The germline CDR1 and CDR2 sequences are SEHNR and FQNEAQ (reference sequence). The CDR3 is 17 amino acids. This CDR3 is CASSSGTSGISTETQYF. The CDR3 DNA reads as TGTGCCAGCAGCTCCGGGACTAGCGGGATCTCCACGGAGACCCAGTACTTC. Variable domain in full (rest from reference TRBV7-9 and TRBJ2-5): DTGVSQNPRHKITKRGQNVTFRCDPISEHNRLYWYRQTLGQGPEFLTYFQNEAQLEKSRLLSDRFSAERPKGSFSTLEIQRTEQGDSAMYLCASSSGTSGISTETQYFGPGTRLLVL.

This clone came up a few times. The chain links TRBV28 to TRBJ2-7, with 8 bases fitting TRBD2. V lost 3 bases to trimming and J lost 0 bases; unmatched junction nucleotides: 7. Per germline, CDR1 MDHEN and CDR2 SYDVKM. This CDR3 is 16 amino acids long. This CDR3 reads CASSLPKRGTSYEQYF. The CDR3 DNA follows: TGTGCCAGCAGTTTGCCGAAGCGGGGGACCTCCTACGAGCAGTACTTC.

The V gene is TRBV28, the J gene TRBJ2-7, with D unclear. Trimming cost V 6 bases and J 3 bases, with 15 bases left between them. The CDR3 sequence is 14 residues long. Per germline, CDR1 MDHEN and CDR2 SYDVKM. The CDR3 protein is CASSPLEVFYEQYF. CDR3 sequence (DNA): TGTGCCAGCAGCCCCCTCGAGGTCTTCTACGAGCAGTACTTC.

This chain uses TRBV5-1 with TRBJ2-3, with 13 nucleotides matching TRBD2. Germline values: CDR1 SGHRS, CDR2 YFSETQ. Germline trimming cut 8 bases from V and 0 bases from J; bases unmatched to any gene: 12. The CDR3 is made up of 18 amino acids. CDR3: CASIAATSGRWSTDTQYF. DNA of the CDR3: TGCGCCAGTATCGCCGCGACTAGCGGGAGGTGGAGCACAGATACGCAGTATTTT.

The chain combines TRBV7-3 with TRBJ2-1; 10 bases agree with TRBD1. The V and J ends lost 4 bases and 4 bases, in that order; junction bases with no gene match: 4. Germline CDR1 and CDR2: SGHTA and FQGTGA. The CDR3 covers 15 residues. CDR3 bases: TGTGCCAGCAGCTACGGGACAGGGGCTTACAATGAGCAGTTCTTC. Its protein product is CASSYGTGAYNEQFF.

In regard to this clone: The junction differs from germline at one of its ends, possibly a read error. V gene TRBV2 combines with J gene TRBJ2-4; D gene unclear. Germline V gene data show CDR1 as SNHLY and CDR2 as FYNNEI. The CDR3 is made up of 17 amino acids. The CDR3 protein is CASREGPFSLAKNIQYF. CDR3 in DNA: TGTGCCAGCAGGGAAGGGCCCTTTTCCCTAGCCAAAAACATTCAGTACTTC.

The J gene is TRBJ1-2, the V gene TRBV7-9, with 7 bases matching TRBD1. CDR3 length: 16 amino acids. Per germline, CDR1 SEHNR and CDR2 FQNEAQ (reference sequence). V gave up 5 bases and J gave up 4 bases; unmatched junction bases: 13. This CDR3 is CASSRSLTGSGYGYTF. CDR3 nucleotides: TGTGCCAGCAGCCGAAGCCTGACAGGGTCAGGCTATGGCTACACCTTC.